This T cell receptor beta chain was found in a study of cytomegalovirus exposure and HLA in healthy donors. General study points: CMV antigen specificity of a few CMV-associated chains was confirmed in vitro.

CDR1 is SEHNR and CDR2 is FQNEAQ in the germline V gene (reference sequence). V was shortened by 0 bases and J by 7 bases, with 10 bases between the two germline ends. This CDR3 spans 14 amino acids. The PCR ran on 60 Vbeta and 13 Jbeta primers. Profiling relied on immunoSEQ multiplex PCR, and the TCRdb table lists in-frame clones only, not all of them. Of about 190,000 clones listed, 74% are singletons. On this clone: Its antigen is currently unknown.

Specimen: PBMCs. The rearrangement links TRBV7-9 to TRBJ2-1; D is unresolved. This TCR came from a woman in her twenties or thirties in good health and CMV-seropositive. The CDR3 protein is CASSLASLTNEQFF. As DNA, the CDR3 is TGTGCCAGCAGCTTAGCTTCTCTAACGAATGAGCAGTTCTTC.